This section outlines one TCR beta chain sequence together with its context. These data originate in a study of blood T cell repertoires in COVID-19. About the research overall: Researchers got acute and convalescent COVID-19 samples from the United States, Italy and Spain. T cells, B-cell-depleted T cells, or PBMCs supplied cDNA or gDNA.

In the original processing: Amplifying reference gene primers gave estimates of nucleated cell counts. Only in-frame clones appear in the TCRdb table, and some are missing; sequencing was by immunoSEQ multiplex PCR. D and trimming come from the DNA, and the V and J calls and clone size come from that table. The table lists fewer than 20,000 clones, approximately 90% of them singletons. Sequencing was performed on peripheral blood. This clonotype originated in a man at least 80 years old with acute or convalescent COVID-19.

CDR3 loop: CASSRVGGETEAFF. CDR3 bases: TGTGCCAGCAGCCGGGTTGGGGGGGAGACTGAAGCTTTCTTT. This chain joins TRBV3-1 (or the pseudogene TRBV3-2) and TRBJ1-1; weak D call: TRBD1 (5 bases). This CDR3 is 14 amino acids long. Germline CDR1 and CDR2: LGHDT and YNNKEL (reference sequence). V lost 4 bases and J 5 bases, leaving 14 bases between the germline ends.